This entry is about one TCR beta chain. MiXCR was run by TCRdb on the 5' RACE reads, yielding one entry per CDR3 protein. The data contain about 350,000 distinct CDR3 sequences, roughly 13% of them seen just once; the ten biggest clones take up 22%. CDR1 MGHRA and CDR2 YSYEKL come from the germline V gene. The CDR3 has 18 amino acids. Germline trimming cut 4 bases from V and 4 bases from J; bases unmatched to any gene: 15. This sample was included in a study of T-cell memory formation after mild COVID-19. Across the whole study: Clustering of TCRs was largely donor specific.

The V and J genes are TRBV4-1 and TRBJ2-5; 10 bases are shared with TRBD1. The source of this sequence is a young man who had mild COVID-19 (a few samples of this study predate the infection). Cell type and time point are not known. The sequencing input was PBMCs or a T cell subset sorted from them (not recorded which). Here the CDR3 reads CASSPPGTGEVYLETQYF. In DNA form, the CDR3 reads TGCGCCAGCAGCCCCCCGGGGACAGGGGAGGTCTATTTAGAGACCCAGTACTTC.